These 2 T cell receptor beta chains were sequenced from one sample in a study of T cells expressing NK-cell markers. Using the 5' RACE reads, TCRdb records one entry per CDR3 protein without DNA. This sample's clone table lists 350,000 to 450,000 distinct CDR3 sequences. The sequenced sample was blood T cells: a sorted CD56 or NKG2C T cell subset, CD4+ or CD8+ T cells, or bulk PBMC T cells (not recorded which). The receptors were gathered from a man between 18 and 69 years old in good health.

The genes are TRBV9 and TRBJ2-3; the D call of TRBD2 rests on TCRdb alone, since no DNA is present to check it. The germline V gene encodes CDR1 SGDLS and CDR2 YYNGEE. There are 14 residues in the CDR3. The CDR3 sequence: CASSASSGYDTQYF.

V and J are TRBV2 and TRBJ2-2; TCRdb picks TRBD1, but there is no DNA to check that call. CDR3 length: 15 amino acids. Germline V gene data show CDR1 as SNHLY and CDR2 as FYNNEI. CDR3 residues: CATQQTVSNTGELFF. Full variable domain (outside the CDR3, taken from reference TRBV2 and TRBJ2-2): EPEVTQTPSHQVTQMGQEVILRCVPISNHLYFYWYRQILGQKVEFLVSFYNNEISEKSEIFDDQFSVERPDGSNFTLKIRSTKLEDSAMYFCATQQTVSNTGELFFGEGSRLTVL.